The 12 T cell receptor beta chains reported below all come from one sample, sequenced in a study of T cell repertoires in cytomegalovirus infection. TCRdb re-analysed the reads in MiXCR, keeping a single row per CDR3 protein. The table lists about 490,000 distinct CDR3 sequences, 10% to 12% of them singletons. Sequencing was done on a sample of PBMCs. These TCRs come from a human donor in good health (CMV status not recorded). Some clones in this sample may be carry-over from other donors' samples.

In this sample, this clonotype turned up many times. The chain links TRBV27 to TRBJ2-5, with D unclear. Germline CDR1 and CDR2: MNHEY and SMNVEV (reference sequence). V was trimmed by 10 bases and J by 4 bases, leaving 10 bases between them. The CDR3 is made up of 11 amino acids. Here the CDR3 reads CATVKGETQYF. As DNA, the CDR3 is TGTGCCACCGTCAAAGGAGAGACCCAGTACTTC.

The rearrangement joins TRBV4-1 to TRBJ1-1; 8 nucleotides agree with TRBD1. Germline V lookup: CDR1 MGHRA, CDR2 YSYEKL. With 8 bases clipped from V and 0 bases from J, the junction kept 5 bases outside the gene matches. CDR3 size: 14 residues. CDR3 region: CASRQGMVNTEAFF. The CDR3 DNA is TGCGCCAGCCGACAGGGGATGGTGAACACTGAAGCTTTCTTT.

This clonotype was recorded at least ten times. V and J are TRBV6-1 and TRBJ1-2, with TRBD1 identical over 7 bases. The CDR3 covers 13 residues. Germline CDR1 and CDR2: MNHNS and SASEGT. V lost 3 bases and J lost 8; bases outside the gene matches: 6. This chain's CDR3 is CASSDGQGVGYTF. In DNA form, the CDR3 reads TGTGCCAGCAGTGATGGGCAGGGGGTCGGCTACACCTTC.

This clonotype appeared many times. The V call is TRBV7-8, the J call TRBJ2-2; D is undetermined. The germline V gene has CDR1 SGHVS and CDR2 FQNEAQ. This CDR3 is 12 amino acids long. Trimming pared 4 bases from V and 8 bases from J, leaving 8 bases between. The CDR3 is CASSSNWGELFF. The DNA of the CDR3 is TGTGCCAGCAGCTCGAACTGGGGGGAGCTGTTTTTT.

This clonotype occurred a few times. The chain couples TRBV6-2 or TRBV6-3 to TRBJ2-3; the D gene is possibly TRBD2 (6 bases). The germline gives CDR1 MNHEY, CDR2 SVGEGT. The V end lost 2 bases, the J end lost 10 bases, and 13 bases lay between the germline ends. This CDR3 contains 13 residues. The CDR3 DNA is TGTGCCAGCAGTTACGGGACTCCCCGCTCGCAGTATTTT. Translation: CASSYGTPRSQYF.

This clonotype showed up many times. The gene calls are TRBV6-1 and TRBJ1-5; D not resolved. In germline, CDR1 is MNHNS, CDR2 SASEGT. The CDR3 is made up of 11 amino acids. The V and J ends lost 3 bases and 7 bases respectively, with 4 bases between them. The CDR3 loop reads CASSDGQPQHF. In DNA form, the CDR3 reads TGTGCCAGCAGTGATGGGCAGCCCCAGCATTTT.

This clonotype was counted at least ten times. The CDR3 DNA follows: TGTGCCAGCAGCCTCGAGACAGGGGCGGACACTGAAGCTTTCTTT. Encoded protein: CASSLETGADTEAFF. V and J are TRBV6-2 or TRBV6-3 and TRBJ1-1; TRBD1 matches 8 bases. Unmatched junction bases numbered 9, after V lost 6 bases and J lost 3 bases. The CDR3 totals 15 residues. Germline V gene lookup returns CDR1 MNHEY and CDR2 SVGEGT.

This clonotype was counted ten times or more. The CDR3, as DNA: TGTGCCAGCAGCTCCCGACAGGGAAACACCATATATTTT. Residues: CASSSRQGNTIYF. The V gene is TRBV7-6, the J gene TRBJ1-3; TRBD1 might be the D (5 bases). Germline CDR1 is SGHVS and CDR2 is FNYEAQ. V was pared by 4 bases and J by 4 bases, with 8 bases between. This CDR3 spans 13 amino acids.

This chain joins TRBV29-1 and TRBJ2-1, with TRBD2 identical over 11 bases. The CDR3 extends over 13 amino acids. The germline V gene has CDR1 SQVTM and CDR2 ANQGSEA. Unmatched junction bases numbered 4, after V lost 3 bases and J lost 9 bases. The CDR3: CSVDGLAGGEQFF. In DNA form, the CDR3 reads TGCAGCGTTGACGGCCTAGCGGGGGGTGAGCAGTTCTTC.

This clonotype was observed a few times. This sequence joins TRBV6-8 and TRBJ1-4, with a possible D match to TRBD1 (5 bases). The ends were cut back, 0 bases at V and 12 bases at J, with 11 bases in the middle. Germline loops: CDR1 MNHGY, CDR2 SAAAGT. The CDR3 length is 13 residues. CDR3 sequence: CASSYSVVTELFF. The DNA of the CDR3 is TGTGCCAGCAGTTACTCGGTCGTGACAGAACTGTTTTTT.

The chain uses TRBV6-8 and TRBJ2-6; a possible D gene is TRBD1 (5 bases). The CDR3 runs 16 residues. Germline V CDR1 and CDR2: MNHGY, SAAAGT. The V and J ends lost 7 bases and 0 bases respectively, with 13 bases between them. The CDR3 spells CASNKDRLSGANVLTF. CDR3 sequence (DNA): TGTGCCAGCAATAAAGACAGACTCTCTGGGGCCAACGTCCTGACTTTC.

This clonotype was recorded many times. The rearrangement joins TRBV6-1 to TRBJ2-1; the D call may be TRBD1 or TRBD2 (6 bases each). Deletions cut 8 bases from V and 6 bases from J, with 20 bases between. There are 15 residues in the CDR3. Germline V lookup: CDR1 MNHNS, CDR2 SASEGT. The CDR3 is CASPSLRDTGNEQFF. CDR3 coding DNA: TGTGCCAGCCCCTCCCTGCGGGACACGGGCAATGAGCAGTTCTTC.